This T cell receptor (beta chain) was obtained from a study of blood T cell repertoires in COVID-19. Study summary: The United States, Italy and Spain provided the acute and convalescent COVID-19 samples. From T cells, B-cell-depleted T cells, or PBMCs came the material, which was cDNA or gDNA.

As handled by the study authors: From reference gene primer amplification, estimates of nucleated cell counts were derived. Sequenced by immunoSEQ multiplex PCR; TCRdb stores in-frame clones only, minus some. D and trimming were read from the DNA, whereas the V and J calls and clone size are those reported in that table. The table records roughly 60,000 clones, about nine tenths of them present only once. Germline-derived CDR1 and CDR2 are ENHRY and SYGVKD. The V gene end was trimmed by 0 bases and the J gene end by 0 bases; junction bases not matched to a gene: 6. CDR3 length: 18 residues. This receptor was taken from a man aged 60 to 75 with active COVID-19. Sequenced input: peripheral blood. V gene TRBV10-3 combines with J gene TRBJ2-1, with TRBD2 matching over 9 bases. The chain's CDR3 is CAISESGLAGSSYNEQFF. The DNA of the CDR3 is TGTGCCATCAGTGAGTCAGGTCTAGCGGGAAGCTCCTACAATGAGCAGTTCTTC.